These T cell receptor beta chains were read from a single sample in a study of Ad26.COV2.S vaccination and SARS-CoV-2 variants. Measured with immunoSEQ multiplex PCR; TCRdb has only the in-frame clones, and not every one. Here the sample spans roughly 390,000 clones, about nine tenths being singletons. The sequencing used peripheral blood, collected in a trial of Ad26.COV2.S vaccine versus placebo. These receptors came from a person aged 18-65 years who received the Ad26.COV2.S COVID-19 vaccine or a placebo. Both conserved end residues are part of each CDR3.

V gene: TRBV6-6
J gene: TRBJ2-6
CDR3 protein: CASSLTVQSGANVLTF

V gene: TRBV6-5
J gene: TRBJ2-5
CDR3 protein: CASSITGSGTQYF

V gene: TRBV9
J gene: TRBJ1-1
CDR3 protein: CASSDLQPLF

V gene: TRBV6-7
J gene: TRBJ2-6
CDR3 protein: CASPLYKEFYSWGIRSGANVLTF

V gene: TRBV5-1
J gene: TRBJ2-5
CDR3 protein: CASSLGTAQETQYF

V gene: TRBV6-6
J gene: TRBJ1-4
CDR3 protein: CASTQAGAQPEKLFF

V gene: TRBV7-2
J gene: TRBJ1-1
CDR3 protein: CASSSTGGNAEAFF

V gene: TRBV6-6
J gene: TRBJ1-1
CDR3 protein: CASSWTGNMNTEAFF

V gene: TRBV6-1
J gene: TRBJ2-7
CDR3 protein: CASSGARQGIGQYF

V gene: TRBV10-3
J gene: TRBJ2-2
CDR3 protein: CAISEIAGKVLGELFF

V gene: TRBV5-4
J gene: TRBJ2-7
CDR3 protein: CASSLPPGQVPYEQYF

V gene: TRBV5-5
J gene: TRBJ2-7
CDR3 protein: CASVGEGHEQYF

V gene: TRBV14
J gene: TRBJ1-2
CDR3 protein: CASSQVKGQTGGYTF

V gene: TRBV6-2/TRBV6-3
J gene: TRBJ1-2
CDR3 protein: CASSYLGGAEHGYTF

V gene: TRBV7-9
J gene: TRBJ1-4
CDR3 protein: CASSSGQGQEEKLFF